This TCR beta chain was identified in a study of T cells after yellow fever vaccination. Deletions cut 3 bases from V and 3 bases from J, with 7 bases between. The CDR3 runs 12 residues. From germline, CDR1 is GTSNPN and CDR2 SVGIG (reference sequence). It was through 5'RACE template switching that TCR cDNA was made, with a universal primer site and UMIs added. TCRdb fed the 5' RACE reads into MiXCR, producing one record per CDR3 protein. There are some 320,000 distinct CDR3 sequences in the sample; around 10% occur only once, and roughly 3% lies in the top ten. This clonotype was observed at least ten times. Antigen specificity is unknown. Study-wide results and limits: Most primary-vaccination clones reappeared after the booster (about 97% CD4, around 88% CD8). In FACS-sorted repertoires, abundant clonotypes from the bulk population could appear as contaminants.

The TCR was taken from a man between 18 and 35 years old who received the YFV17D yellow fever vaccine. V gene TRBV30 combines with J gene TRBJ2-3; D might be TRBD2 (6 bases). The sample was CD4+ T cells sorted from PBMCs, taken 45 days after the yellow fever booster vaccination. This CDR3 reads CAWSLATDTQYF. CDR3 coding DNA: TGTGCCTGGAGCCTAGCGACAGATACGCAGTATTTT. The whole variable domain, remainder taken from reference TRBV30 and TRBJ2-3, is SQTIHQWPATLVQPVGSPLSLECTVEGTSNPNLYWYRQAAGRGLQLLFYSVGIGQISSEVPQNLSASRPQDRQFILSSKKLLLSDSGFYLCAWSLATDTQYFGPGTRLTVL.